This T cell receptor beta chain originates from a study of neurological immune-mediated disorders. In this sample, this clonotype turned up many times. What it binds is unknown. Overall study findings and caveats: Patients with HTLV-1-associated myelopathy showed the most TCR clonal expansion. Those with multiple sclerosis showed the least, falling below healthy controls.

The CDR3 has 13 residues. Trimming removed 4 bases from V and 4 bases from J, with 10 bases in between. Per germline, CDR1 SGHTA and CDR2 FQGNSA. With 10-nucleotide random UMIs, 5'RACE was used to make the cDNA. Each CDR3 protein is one row after TCRdb ran MiXCR on the 5' RACE reads. Counted here are around 16,000 distinct CDR3 sequences, about 15% occurring once; the ten biggest clones make up roughly an eighth. Unsorted libraries were prepared from 2 million PBMCs that had been stored at -80 C. The source is a man in his 60s with HTLV-1-associated myelopathy (HAM/TSP). The chain recombines TRBV7-2 with TRBJ1-2, with TRBD1 as a possible D gene (6 bases). The sequenced material came from PBMCs. The CDR3 DNA reads as TGTGCCAGCAGCTCAGGGGTAACCTATGGCTACACCTTC. It specifies CASSSGVTYGYTF.